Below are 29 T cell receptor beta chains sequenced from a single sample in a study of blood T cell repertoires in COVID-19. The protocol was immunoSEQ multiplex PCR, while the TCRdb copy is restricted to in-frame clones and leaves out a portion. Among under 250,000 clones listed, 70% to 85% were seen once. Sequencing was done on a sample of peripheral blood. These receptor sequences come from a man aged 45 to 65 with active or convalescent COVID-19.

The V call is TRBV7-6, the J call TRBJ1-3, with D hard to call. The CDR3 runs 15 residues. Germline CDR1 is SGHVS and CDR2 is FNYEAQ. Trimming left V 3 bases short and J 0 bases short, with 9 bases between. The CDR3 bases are TGTGCCAGCAGCTTGTCAGCGGGCTCTGGAAACACCATATATTTT. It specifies CASSLSAGSGNTIYF.

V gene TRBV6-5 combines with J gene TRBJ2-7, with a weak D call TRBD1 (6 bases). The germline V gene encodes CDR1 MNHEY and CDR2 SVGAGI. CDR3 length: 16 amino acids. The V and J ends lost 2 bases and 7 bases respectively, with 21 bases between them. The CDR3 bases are TGTGCCAGCAGTTACGCCAGGGGCGTGGGCCTCAGGGAGCAGTACTTC. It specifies CASSYARGVGLREQYF.

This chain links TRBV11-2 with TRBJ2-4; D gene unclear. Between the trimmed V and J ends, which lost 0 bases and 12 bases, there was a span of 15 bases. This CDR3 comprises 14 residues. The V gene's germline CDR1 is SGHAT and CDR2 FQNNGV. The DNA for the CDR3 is TGTGCCAGCAGCTTAGAGTCCCAGAGAGGCCGTCAGTACTTC. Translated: CASSLESQRGRQYF.

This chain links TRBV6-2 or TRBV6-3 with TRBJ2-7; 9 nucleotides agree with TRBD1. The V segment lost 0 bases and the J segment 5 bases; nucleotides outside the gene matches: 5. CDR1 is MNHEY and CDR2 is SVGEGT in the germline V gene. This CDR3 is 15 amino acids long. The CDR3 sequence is CASSYSGQGFDEQYF. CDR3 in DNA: TGTGCCAGCAGTTACTCTGGACAGGGGTTCGACGAGCAGTACTTC.

The DNA of the CDR3 is TGTGCCACCAGCGGACAGGGTATAGTTCGTCAGTACTTC. Amino acids: CATSGQGIVRQYF. V gene TRBV24-1 combines with J gene TRBJ2-7; 8 bases are a match to TRBD1. CDR3 length: 13 residues. Per germline, CDR1 KGHDR and CDR2 SFDVKD. V lost 7 bases to trimming and J lost 10 bases; unmatched junction nucleotides: 11.

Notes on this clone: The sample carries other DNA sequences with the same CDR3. Here the CDR3 DNA reads TGTGCCAGCAGTTACCGGAGTAGCACAGATACGCAGTATTTT. Translation: CASSYRSSTDTQYF. This chain links TRBV6-5 with TRBJ2-3; D ambiguous. Germline V lookup: CDR1 MNHEY, CDR2 SVGAGI. This CDR3 region has 14 residues. Trimming shortened V by 2 bases and J by 0 bases, and 6 bases separated the two germline ends.

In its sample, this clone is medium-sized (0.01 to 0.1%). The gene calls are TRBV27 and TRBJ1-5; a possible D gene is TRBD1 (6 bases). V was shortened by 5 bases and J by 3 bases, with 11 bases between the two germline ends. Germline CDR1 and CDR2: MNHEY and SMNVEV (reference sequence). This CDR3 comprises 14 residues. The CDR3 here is CASSDRFANQPQHF. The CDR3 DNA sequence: TGTGCCAGCAGTGACAGGTTTGCCAATCAGCCCCAGCATTTT.

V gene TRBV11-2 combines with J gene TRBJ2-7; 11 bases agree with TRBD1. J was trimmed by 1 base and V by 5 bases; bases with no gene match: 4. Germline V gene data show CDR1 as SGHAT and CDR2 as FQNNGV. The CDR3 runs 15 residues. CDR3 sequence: CASSVGTGGSYEQYV. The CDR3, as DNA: TGTGCCAGCAGCGTCGGGACAGGGGGTTCCTACGAGCAGTACGTC.

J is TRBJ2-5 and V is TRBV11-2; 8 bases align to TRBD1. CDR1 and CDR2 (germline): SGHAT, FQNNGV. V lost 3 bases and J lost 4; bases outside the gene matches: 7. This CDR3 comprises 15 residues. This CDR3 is CASSFGRGRGETQYF. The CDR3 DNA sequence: TGTGCCAGCAGCTTCGGCAGGGGGCGCGGAGAGACCCAGTACTTC.

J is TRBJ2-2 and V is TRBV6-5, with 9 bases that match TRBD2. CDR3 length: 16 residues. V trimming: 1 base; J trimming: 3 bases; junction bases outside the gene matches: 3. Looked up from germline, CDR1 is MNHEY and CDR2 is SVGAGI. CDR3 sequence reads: CASSYWLAGYTGELFF. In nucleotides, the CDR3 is TGTGCCAGCAGTTACTGGCTAGCGGGATACACCGGGGAGCTGTTTTTT.

In DNA form, the CDR3 reads TGTGCCACCAGTGAGCACAGGGGGCGCGGAACCGGGGAGCTGTTTTTT. Protein product: CATSEHRGRGTGELFF. The chain is built from TRBV24-1 and TRBJ2-2; 9 nucleotides line up with TRBD1. Losses at the gene ends were 4 bases for V and 5 bases for J; bases not matched to a gene: 7. Germline V gene lookup returns CDR1 KGHDR and CDR2 SFDVKD. The CDR3 spans 16 residues.

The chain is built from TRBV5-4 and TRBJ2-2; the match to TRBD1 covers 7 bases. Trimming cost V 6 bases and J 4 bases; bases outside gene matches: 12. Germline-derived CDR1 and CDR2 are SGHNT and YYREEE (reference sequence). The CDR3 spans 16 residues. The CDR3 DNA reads TGTGCCAGCAAGCAATCCCGGGACAGCGGCACCGGGGAGCTGTTTTTT. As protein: CASKQSRDSGTGELFF. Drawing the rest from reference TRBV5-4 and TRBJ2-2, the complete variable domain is ETGVTQSPTHLIKTRGQQVTLRCSSQSGHNTVSWYQQALGQGPQFIFQYYREEENGRGNFPPRFSGLQFPNYSSELNVNALELDDSALYLCASKQSRDSGTGELFFGEGSRLTVL.

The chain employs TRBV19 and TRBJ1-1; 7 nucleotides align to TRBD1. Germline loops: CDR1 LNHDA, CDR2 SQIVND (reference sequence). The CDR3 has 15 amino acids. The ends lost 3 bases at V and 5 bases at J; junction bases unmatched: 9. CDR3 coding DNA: TGTGCCAGTAGTATCCCGAACAGGGGATTAACTGAAGCTTTCTTT. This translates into CASSIPNRGLTEAFF.

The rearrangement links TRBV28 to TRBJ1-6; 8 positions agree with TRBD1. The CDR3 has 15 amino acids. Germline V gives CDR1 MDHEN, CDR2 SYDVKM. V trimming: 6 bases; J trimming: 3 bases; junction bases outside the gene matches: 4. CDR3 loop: CASSSTGGYNSPLHF. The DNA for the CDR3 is TGTGCCAGCAGCTCAACAGGGGGCTATAATTCACCCCTCCACTTT. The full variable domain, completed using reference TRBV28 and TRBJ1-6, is DVKVTQSSRYLVKRTGEKVFLECVQDMDHENMFWYRQDPGLGLRLIYFSYDVKMKEKGDIPEGYSVSREKKERFSLILESASTNQTSMYLCASSSTGGYNSPLHFGNGTRLTVT.

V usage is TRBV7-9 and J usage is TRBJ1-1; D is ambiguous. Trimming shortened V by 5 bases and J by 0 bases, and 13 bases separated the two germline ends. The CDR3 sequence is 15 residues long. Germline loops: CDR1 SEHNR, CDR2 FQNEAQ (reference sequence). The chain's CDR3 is CASSAEGRLNTEAFF. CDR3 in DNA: TGTGCCAGCAGCGCGGAGGGAAGGTTGAACACTGAAGCTTTCTTT.

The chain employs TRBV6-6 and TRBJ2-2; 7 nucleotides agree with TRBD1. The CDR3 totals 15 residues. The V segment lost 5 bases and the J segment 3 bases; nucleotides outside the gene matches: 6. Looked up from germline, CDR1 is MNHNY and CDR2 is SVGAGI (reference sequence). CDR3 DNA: TGTGCCAGCAGTCCCCCCACAGGGGACACCGGGGAGCTGTTTTTT. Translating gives CASSPPTGDTGELFF.

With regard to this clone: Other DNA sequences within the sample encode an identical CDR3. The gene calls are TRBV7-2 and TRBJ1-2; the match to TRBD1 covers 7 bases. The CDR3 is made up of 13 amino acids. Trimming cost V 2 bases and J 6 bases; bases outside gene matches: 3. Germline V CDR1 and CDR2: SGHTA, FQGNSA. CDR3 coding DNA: TGTGCCAGCAGCTTAAGACAGGGTAATGGCTACACCTTC. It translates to CASSLRQGNGYTF. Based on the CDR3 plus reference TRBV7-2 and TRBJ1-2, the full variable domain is GAGVSQSPSNKVTEKGKDVELRCDPISGHTALYWYRQSLGQGLEFLIYFQGNSAPDKSGLPSDRFSAERTGGSVSTLTIQRTQQEDSAVYLCASSLRQGNGYTFGSGTRLTVV.

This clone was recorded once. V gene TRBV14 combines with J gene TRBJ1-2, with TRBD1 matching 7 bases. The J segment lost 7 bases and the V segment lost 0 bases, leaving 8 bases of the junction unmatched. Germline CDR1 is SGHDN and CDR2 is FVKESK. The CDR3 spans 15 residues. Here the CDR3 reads CASSQDWDSNVGYTF. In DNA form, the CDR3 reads TGTGCCAGCAGCCAAGACTGGGACAGCAATGTTGGCTACACCTTC.

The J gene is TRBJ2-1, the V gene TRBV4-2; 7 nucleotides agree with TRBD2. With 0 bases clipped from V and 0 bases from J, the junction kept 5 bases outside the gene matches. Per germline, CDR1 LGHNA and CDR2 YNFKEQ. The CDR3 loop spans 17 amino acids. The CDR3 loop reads CASSQDVRGSSYNEQFF. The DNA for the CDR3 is TGTGCCAGCAGCCAAGATGTGCGGGGGAGCTCCTACAATGAGCAGTTCTTC.

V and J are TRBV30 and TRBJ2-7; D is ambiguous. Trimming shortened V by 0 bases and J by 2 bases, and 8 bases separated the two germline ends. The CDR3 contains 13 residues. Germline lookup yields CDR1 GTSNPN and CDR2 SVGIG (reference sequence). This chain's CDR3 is CAWSVDGAYEQYF. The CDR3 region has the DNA TGTGCCTGGAGTGTAGACGGAGCCTACGAGCAGTACTTC. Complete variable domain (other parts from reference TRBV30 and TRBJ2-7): SQTIHQWPATLVQPVGSPLSLECTVEGTSNPNLYWYRQAAGRGLQLLFYSVGIGQISSEVPQNLSASRPQDRQFILSSKKLLLSDSGFYLCAWSVDGAYEQYFGPGTRLTVT.

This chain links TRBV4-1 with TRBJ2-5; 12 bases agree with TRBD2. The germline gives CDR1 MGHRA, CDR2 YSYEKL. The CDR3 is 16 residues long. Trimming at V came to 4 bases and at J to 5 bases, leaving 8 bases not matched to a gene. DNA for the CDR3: TGCGCCAGCAGCCCCCGACTAGCGGGGGAGGTGGAGACCCAGTACTTC. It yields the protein CASSPRLAGEVETQYF.

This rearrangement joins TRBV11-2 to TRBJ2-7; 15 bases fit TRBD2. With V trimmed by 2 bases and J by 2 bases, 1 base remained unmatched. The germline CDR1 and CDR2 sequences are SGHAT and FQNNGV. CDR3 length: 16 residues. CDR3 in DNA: TGTGCCAGCAGCTTATGGACTAGCGGGAGGGCCTACGAGCAGTACTTC. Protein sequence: CASSLWTSGRAYEQYF.

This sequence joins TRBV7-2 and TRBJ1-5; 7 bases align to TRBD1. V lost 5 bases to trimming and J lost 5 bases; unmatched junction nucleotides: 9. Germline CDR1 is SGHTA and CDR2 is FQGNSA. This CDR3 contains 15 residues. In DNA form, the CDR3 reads TGTGCCAGCAGCCTGGGACAGCGGTTGGATCAGCCCCAGCATTTT. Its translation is CASSLGQRLDQPQHF.

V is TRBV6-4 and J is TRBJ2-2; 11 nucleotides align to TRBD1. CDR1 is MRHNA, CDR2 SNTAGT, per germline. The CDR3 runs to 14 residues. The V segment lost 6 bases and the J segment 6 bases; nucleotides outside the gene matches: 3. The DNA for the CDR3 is TGTGCCAGCAGAACGGGACAGGGGGCCGGGGAGCTGTTTTTT. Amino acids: CASRTGQGAGELFF.

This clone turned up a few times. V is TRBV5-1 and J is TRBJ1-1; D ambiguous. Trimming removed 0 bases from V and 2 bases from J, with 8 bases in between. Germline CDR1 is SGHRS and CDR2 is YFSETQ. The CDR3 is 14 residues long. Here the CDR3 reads CASSLGHRNTEAFF. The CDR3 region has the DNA TGCGCCAGCAGCTTGGGGCATCGCAACACTGAAGCTTTCTTT. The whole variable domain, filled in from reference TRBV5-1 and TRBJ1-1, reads KAGVTQTPRYLIKTRGQQVTLSCSPISGHRSVSWYQQTPGQGLQFLFEYFSETQRNKGNFPGRFSGRQFSNSRSEMNVSTLELGDSALYLCASSLGHRNTEAFFGQGTRLTVV.

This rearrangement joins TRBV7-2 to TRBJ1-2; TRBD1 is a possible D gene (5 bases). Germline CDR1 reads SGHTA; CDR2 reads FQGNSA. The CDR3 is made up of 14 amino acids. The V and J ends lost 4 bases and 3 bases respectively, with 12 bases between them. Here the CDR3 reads CASSSGGAYYGYTF. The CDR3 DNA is TGTGCCAGCAGCTCCGGCGGGGCCTACTATGGCTACACCTTC. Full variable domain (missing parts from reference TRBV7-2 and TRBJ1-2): GAGVSQSPSNKVTEKGKDVELRCDPISGHTALYWYRQSLGQGLEFLIYFQGNSAPDKSGLPSDRFSAERTGGSVSTLTIQRTQQEDSAVYLCASSSGGAYYGYTFGSGTRLTVV.

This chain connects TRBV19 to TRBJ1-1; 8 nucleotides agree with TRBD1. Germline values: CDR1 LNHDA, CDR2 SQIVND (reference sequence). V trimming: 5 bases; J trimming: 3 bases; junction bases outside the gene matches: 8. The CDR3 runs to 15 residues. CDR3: CASSHTGGDDTEAFF. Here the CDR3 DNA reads TGTGCCAGTAGTCACACAGGGGGAGATGACACTGAAGCTTTCTTT.

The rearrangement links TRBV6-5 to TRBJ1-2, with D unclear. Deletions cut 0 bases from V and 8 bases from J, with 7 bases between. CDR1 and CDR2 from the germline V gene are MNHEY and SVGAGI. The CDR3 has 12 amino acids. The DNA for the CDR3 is TGTGCCAGCAGTTACTCGGGCTTGGGCTACACCTTC. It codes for CASSYSGLGYTF.

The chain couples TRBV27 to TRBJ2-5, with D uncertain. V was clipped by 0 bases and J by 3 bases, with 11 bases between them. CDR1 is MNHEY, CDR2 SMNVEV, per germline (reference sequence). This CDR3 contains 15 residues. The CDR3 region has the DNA TGTGCCAGCAGTTTATCAATAACGACTGAAGAGACCCAGTACTTC. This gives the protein CASSLSITTEETQYF.